This T cell receptor beta chain derives from a study of OX40 agonist ivuxolimab in advanced cancers. Study background: Of the participants, about 40% had some prior anti-PD-1, anti-PD-L1 or anti-CTLA-4 therapy, which was allowed. General observations from the study: More expanded clones were seen, on average, in CD8+ T cells than in CD4+. Certain nonresponders likewise exhibited a low normalized T-cell clonal expansion.

Here immunoSEQ multiplex PCR was the method, and the copy in TCRdb shows in-frame clones only, minus some. Of about 49,000 clones listed, just under 80% were seen once; the top ten hold 2% to 3%. Samples of blood were obtained at baseline, on cycle 4 day 1, and on cycle 7 day 1. This clone was seen a handful of times. Its antigen is unidentified. V shed 0 bases, J shed 8 bases, and the junction held 9 bases outside the gene matches. This CDR3 spans 16 amino acids. Germline CDR1 SGHRS, CDR2 YFSETQ. The V gene is TRBV5-1, the J gene TRBJ2-1; 9 bases line up with TRBD1. The receptor was derived from an adult with an advanced solid tumor such as melanoma, head and neck, liver or kidney cancer. This material consisted of CD4+ or CD8+ T cells sorted from blood, taken in a trial of the OX40 agonist ivuxolimab. The CDR3 DNA is TGCGCCAGCAGCTTGGGGGACAGGGCAGCCGTGTATGAGCAGTTCTTC. Amino acid sequence: CASSLGDRAAVYEQFF.